The present entry profiles one TCR beta chain with its context. The entry originates in a study of Ad26.COV2.S vaccination and SARS-CoV-2 variants. TCRdb's copy holds only in-frame clones and misses some; the assay was immunoSEQ multiplex PCR. The sample yields 450,000 to 550,000 clones, 80% to 90% seen once. The germline CDR1 and CDR2 sequences are MNHEY and SMNVEV (reference sequence). CDR3 size: 13 residues. Trimming took off 5 bases at V and 0 bases at J, with 2 bases between the two ends. Treatment given: roughly 18 received Ad26.COV2.S at low or high dose, single or two shots; several received placebo; per-sample allocation not given. Following the first vaccine or placebo injection, samples were taken on day 63.

This TCR was sampled from a person aged 18-65 years who received the Ad26.COV2.S COVID-19 vaccine or a placebo. This rearrangement joins TRBV27 to TRBJ1-6; no firm D call. The starting material was peripheral blood, obtained in a trial of Ad26.COV2.S vaccine versus placebo. The CDR3 nucleotides are TGTGCCAGCAGTGACTCCTATAATTCACCCCTCCACTTT. This sequence encodes CASSDSYNSPLHF.